Described below is a single TCR beta chain sequence and its context. What it binds is unknown. Using a J-beta primer mix together with a sample-barcoded 5' primer, a second PCR was run for roughly 6 to 12 cycles. One entry per CDR3 protein results from TCRdb running MiXCR on the 5' RACE reads. Counted here are 800,000 or so distinct CDR3 sequences, 35% to 60% occurring once; the ten biggest clones make up roughly 18%. This record comes from a study of blood T cells in healthy people across ages. Across the study: Roughly one uniquely barcoded beta molecule per two T cells was captured.

Study-wide findings and caveats: Donor CMV status was unknown, possibly confounding expanded clonotype changes.

CDR1 KGHSH and CDR2 LQKENI come from the germline V gene. The CDR3 has 12 residues. J lost 9 bases, V lost 5 bases, and 4 bases had no gene match. The chain has TRBV18 and TRBJ2-1; 7 positions match TRBD1. The sequence came from an elderly man in good health. The sequenced sample was blood. The CDR3 nucleotides read TGTGCCAGCTCAACAGGGGTAATTGAGCAGTTCTTC. This codes for CASSTGVIEQFF.